These T cell receptor beta chains were read from a single sample in a study of response to subunit inactivated influenza vaccine. MiXCR was run by TCRdb on the RT-PCR reads, yielding one entry per CDR3 protein. The sample shows some 600,000 distinct CDR3 sequences, around 15% of them seen only once. Here the sequenced sample was PBMCs from blood, taken around two weeks before vaccination. These receptors originate from a man aged 45-60 years who received an inactivated influenza vaccine. Each CDR3 is given with its conserved first and last residue. The D gene is left open where the match is weak. A clone size is listed for some rows: how often the clone was seen (once, few, many), or a class if it is expanded.

d_call	v_call	clone_size	j_call	cdr3_nt	cdr3_aa
TRBD2	TRBV7-9	few	TRBJ2-5	TGTGCCAGCAGCTTATTGACTAGCGGGGACTTACAGACCCAGTACTTC	CASSLLTSGDLQTQYF
TRBD1	TRBV7-9	NA	TRBJ2-2	TGTGCCAGCAGCTACCCGGGACAGGGGAAAATGCCCGGGGAGCTGTTTTTT	CASSYPGQGKMPGELFF
NA	TRBV28	few	TRBJ2-2	TGTGCCAGCAGTTTAACCTTCGAGAGTACCGGGGAGCTGTTTTTT	CASSLTFESTGELFF
TRBD1	TRBV24-1	few	TRBJ2-2	TGTGCCACCAGTGATTTGGGGACAGGGGACACCGGGGAGCTGTTTTTT	CATSDLGTGDTGELFF
NA	TRBV20-1	many	TRBJ2-5	TGCAGTGCTAGAGATCGGCAGGGACAGACCCAGTACTTC	CSARDRQGQTQYF
TRBD2	TRBV28	NA	TRBJ2-5	TGTGCCAGCAGTTCGGGACTAGCGTACCAAGAGACCCAGTACTTC	CASSSGLAYQETQYF
NA	TRBV20-1	NA	TRBJ2-5	TGCAGTGCTAGAGATCTGGCGGGGGCGACTGAGACCCAGTACTTC	CSARDLAGATETQYF
NA	TRBV24-1	NA	TRBJ2-1	TGTGCCACCAGTGATGGAGTTAGGAATGAGCAGTTCTTC	CATSDGVRNEQFF
TRBD2	TRBV7-8	many	TRBJ2-3	TGTGCCAGCAGCTCCGGTCTTCTGGCGGGAGCCTGGACAGATACGCAGTATTTT	CASSSGLLAGAWTDTQYF
NA	TRBV28	few	TRBJ2-3	TGTGCCAGCAGTTTATCCTCCGGTACGCAGTATTTT	CASSLSSGTQYF
TRBD1	TRBV5-1	NA	TRBJ2-1	TGCGCCAGCAGCTTTGGGACAGCTTCCAATGAGCAGTTCTTC	CASSFGTASNEQFF